This T cell receptor (beta chain) was identified in a study of T-cell memory formation after mild COVID-19 listed by TCRdb under 2021. Background on the whole study: TCR sequence clusters from the two donors were largely donor specific. Two young, previously healthy adult volunteers, one female and one male, were included in the cohort. Longitudinal TCRalpha and TCRbeta repertoire sequencing tracked T-cell clones expanding and contracting after mild COVID-19 in two donors.

Instrument used: Illumina NovaSeq 6000. Using 5'RACE with constant-segment primers, TCRalpha and TCRbeta cDNA libraries were constructed, with sample barcodes and unique molecular identifiers added in the process. RNA was extracted from every sample with Trizol reagent. Amplification of the libraries took two PCR steps, and the second step added a second sample barcode plus Illumina TruSeq adapters. The libraries were sequenced on an Illumina NovaSeq using 2 x 150 bp paired-end reads. On the authors' methods: Reads were demultiplexed and collapsed into UMI-guided consensus sequences with migec v1.2.7. Using mixcr v2.1.11, UMI consensuses were aligned to TRA and TRB V and J templates and then assembled into clonotypes. A clonotype was counted as expanded or contracted only when both edgeR and NoisET called the clonotype significant, with the noise models trained on biological replicates. For edgeR calls, a false discovery rate-adjusted p below 0.01 and a log2 fold-change threshold of 1 were applied. As an exploratory analysis of dynamics, max-normalized trajectories of the 1000 most abundant clonotypes were examined with PCA combined with hierarchical clustering. Each responding clone was given a CD4 or CD8 phenotype based on the CD4+ and CD8+ repertoires, which had been sequenced separately. TCRdb trimmed the raw reads at Q25, called clones with MiXCR and kept productive beta chains. For every CDR3 protein sequence, its rows merge into one entry that carries the most common genes and DNA. The V and J calls follow TCRdb's processing rather than the paper's. The sample has tens of thousands of distinct CDR3 sequences on record, 8% to 9.5% of them singletons. The ten largest clones capture 0.9% to 1.5% of the sample.

Trimming at the junction amounts to 2 bases on V and 0 bases on J, and the germline ends lie 6 bases apart. CDR1 and CDR2 are drawn from the germline V gene: SGHVS, FQNEAQ. Reading from cysteine to phenylalanine, the CDR3 counts 14 amino acids. Of the read, only the CDR3 DNA is kept; its 42 bases are in frame from base 1. Ficoll-Paque density gradient centrifugation was the method used to isolate PBMCs. Many counts were recorded for this clonotype. Its antigen is currently not known. The sample holds no much larger clone one base away, and base qualities are not on file. Results and caveats for the whole study, not just this receptor: The study covered only a couple of mild cases, and larger cohorts including severe cases with pre-infection samples were considered necessary. Some responding clones were found in pre-infection memory, which suggests that pre-existing cross-reactive memory T cells took part in the SARS-CoV-2 response. From day 15 to 85, contracting clones showed balanced CD4/CD8 phenotypes, whereas a second wave of clones that expanded from day 15 to 37 leaned towards CD4+. SARS-CoV-2 specificity was not confirmed for the second-wave clones peaking on day 37. Contracting CD4+ clones appeared mostly in the CM and EM memory subsets, whereas CD8+ clones were enriched in EMRA.

Recombination joined TRBV7-8 with TRBJ2-3, with no confidently assigned D gene. The source material was PBMCs or a T cell subset sorted from them (not recorded which). The TCR originated in a man younger than 35 who had mild COVID-19 (a few samples of this study predate the infection). The sample titles of this study are shuffled in the database, so cell type and time point are left out; the donor was told from shared clones. The CDR3 sequence is CASSLQASTDTQYF. In nucleotide form, the sequence is TGTGCCAGCAGCTTACAGGCTAGCACAGATACGCAGTATTTT.